The clone carrying this T cell receptor beta chain was counted a few times. What it recognizes is unknown. The CDR3 has 13 residues. The germline V gene encodes CDR1 MNHEY and CDR2 SVGAGI. After removal of 6 bases from V and 9 bases from J, the junction contained 3 bases not matched to a gene. Researchers ran the PCR with 60 Vbeta and 13 Jbeta primers. TCRdb's copy holds only in-frame clones and misses some; the assay was immunoSEQ multiplex PCR. This table has fewer than 250,000 clones, about 76% appearing once. This sample stems from a study of cytomegalovirus exposure and HLA in healthy donors. Study-wide points: Researchers counted 164 TCR beta chains as cytomegalovirus-associated. In a later analysis, HLA-associated TCR beta chains were more clonally expanded than equally common others.

The sequence was collected from a male donor in good health and CMV-seropositive. The gene calls are TRBV6-5 and TRBJ1-6; TRBD1 agrees at 9 bases. The specimen sequenced was PBMCs. This CDR3 reads CASRRDRASPLHF. The DNA for the CDR3 is TGTGCCAGCAGGCGGGACAGGGCTTCACCCCTCCACTTT.